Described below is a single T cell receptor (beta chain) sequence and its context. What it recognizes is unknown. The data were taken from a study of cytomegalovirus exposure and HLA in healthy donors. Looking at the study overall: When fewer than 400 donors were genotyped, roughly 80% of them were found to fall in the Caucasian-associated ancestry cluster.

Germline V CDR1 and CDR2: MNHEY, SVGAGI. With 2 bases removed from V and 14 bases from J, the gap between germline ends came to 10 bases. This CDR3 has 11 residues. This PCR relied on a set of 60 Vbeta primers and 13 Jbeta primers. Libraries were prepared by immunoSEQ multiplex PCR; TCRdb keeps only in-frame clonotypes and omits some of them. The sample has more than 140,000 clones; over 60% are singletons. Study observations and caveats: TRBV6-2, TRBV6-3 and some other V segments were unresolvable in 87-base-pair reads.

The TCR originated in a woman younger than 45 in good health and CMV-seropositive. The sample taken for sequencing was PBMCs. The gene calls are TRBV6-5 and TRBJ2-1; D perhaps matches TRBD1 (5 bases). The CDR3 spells CASSYPPREFF. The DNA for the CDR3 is TGTGCCAGCAGTTACCCGCCCAGGGAGTTCTTC.